This T cell receptor (beta chain) was recovered during a study of glioma-infiltrating T cells. The study, taken as a whole, reports: CDR3 overlap between tissue and blood was very small. Above-expected tissue-blood divergence occurred in all gliomas, most in low-grade ones.

The CDR3 is 16 residues long. The germline V gene has CDR1 SGHKS and CDR2 YYEKEE (reference sequence). Trimming removed 4 bases from V and 1 base from J, with 12 bases in between. TCR alpha and beta CDR3 regions were amplified from RNA using iRepertoire nested multiplex PCR. Tissue mRNA or PBMC total RNA, about 95-450 ng, went into one-step reverse transcription and amplification. Via MiXCR, TCRdb re-called the multiplex PCR reads, giving one row per CDR3 protein. The sample has some 180,000 distinct CDR3 sequences; about 31% are singletons. This clonotype was counted between two and nine times. Its antigen remains unknown.

The chain has TRBV5-5 and TRBJ2-6; the D is unclear. The clonotype was recovered from a human donor with low-grade glioma or glioblastoma, undergoing nonglioma brain surgery, or in good health (not recorded which). The sample was glioma tissue, nonneoplastic brain tissue, or PBMCs (not recorded which). The CDR3 nucleotides read TGTGCCAGCAGCCAAATCACAGTATCTGGGGCCAACGTCCTGACTTTC. It yields the protein CASSQITVSGANVLTF.